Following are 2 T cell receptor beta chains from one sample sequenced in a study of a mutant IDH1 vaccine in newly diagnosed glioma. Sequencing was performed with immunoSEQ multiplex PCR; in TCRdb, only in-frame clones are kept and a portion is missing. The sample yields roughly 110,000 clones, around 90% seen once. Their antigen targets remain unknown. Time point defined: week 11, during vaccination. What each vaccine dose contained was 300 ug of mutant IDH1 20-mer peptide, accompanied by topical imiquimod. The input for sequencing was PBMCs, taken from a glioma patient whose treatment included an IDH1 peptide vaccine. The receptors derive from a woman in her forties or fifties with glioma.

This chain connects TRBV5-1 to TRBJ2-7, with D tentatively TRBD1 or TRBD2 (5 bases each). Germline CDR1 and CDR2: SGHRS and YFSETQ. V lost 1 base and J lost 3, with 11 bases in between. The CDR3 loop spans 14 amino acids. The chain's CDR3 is CASSLLGRSYEQYF. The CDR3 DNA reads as TGCGCCAGCAGCTTGTTGGGACGGAGCTACGAGCAGTACTTC.

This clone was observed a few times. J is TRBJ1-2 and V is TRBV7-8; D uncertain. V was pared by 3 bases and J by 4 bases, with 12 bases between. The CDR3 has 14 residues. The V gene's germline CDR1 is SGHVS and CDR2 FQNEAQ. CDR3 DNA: TGTGCCAGCAGCTTCCAGTCTGGGAGCTATGGCTACACCTTC. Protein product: CASSFQSGSYGYTF.